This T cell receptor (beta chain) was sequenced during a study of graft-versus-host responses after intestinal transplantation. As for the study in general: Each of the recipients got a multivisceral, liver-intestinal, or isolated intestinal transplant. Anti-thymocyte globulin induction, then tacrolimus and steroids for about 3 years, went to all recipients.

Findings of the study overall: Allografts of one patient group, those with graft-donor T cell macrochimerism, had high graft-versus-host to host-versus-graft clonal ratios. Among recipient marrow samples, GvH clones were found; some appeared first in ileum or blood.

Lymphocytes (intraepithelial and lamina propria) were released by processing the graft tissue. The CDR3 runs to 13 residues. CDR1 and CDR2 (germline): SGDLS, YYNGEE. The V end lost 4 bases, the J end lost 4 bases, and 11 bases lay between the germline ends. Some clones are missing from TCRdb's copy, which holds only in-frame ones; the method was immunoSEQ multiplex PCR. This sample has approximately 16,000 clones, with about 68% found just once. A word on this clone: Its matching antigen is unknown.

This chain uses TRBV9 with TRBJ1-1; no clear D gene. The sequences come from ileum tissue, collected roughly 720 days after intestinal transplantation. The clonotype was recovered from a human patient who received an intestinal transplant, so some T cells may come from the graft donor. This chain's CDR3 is CASSPRESTEAFF. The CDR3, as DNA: TGTGCCAGCAGCCCCCGGGAAAGCACTGAAGCTTTCTTT.